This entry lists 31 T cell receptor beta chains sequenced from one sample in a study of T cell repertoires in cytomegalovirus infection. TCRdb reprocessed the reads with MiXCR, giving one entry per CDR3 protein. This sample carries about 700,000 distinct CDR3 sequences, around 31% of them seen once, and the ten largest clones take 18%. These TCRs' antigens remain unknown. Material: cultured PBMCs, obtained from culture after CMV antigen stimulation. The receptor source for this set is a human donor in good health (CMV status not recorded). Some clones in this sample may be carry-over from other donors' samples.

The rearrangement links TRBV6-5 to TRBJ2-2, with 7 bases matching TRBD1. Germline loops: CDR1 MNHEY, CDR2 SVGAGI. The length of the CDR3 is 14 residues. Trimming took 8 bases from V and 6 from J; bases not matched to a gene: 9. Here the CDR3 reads CASGRQGTAGELFF. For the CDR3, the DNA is TGTGCCAGCGGTAGACAGGGTACCGCCGGGGAGCTGTTTTTT.

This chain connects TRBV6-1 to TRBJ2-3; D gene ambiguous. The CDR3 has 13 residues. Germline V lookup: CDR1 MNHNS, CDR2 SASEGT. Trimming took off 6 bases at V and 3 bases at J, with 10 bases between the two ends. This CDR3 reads CASRTELTDTQYF. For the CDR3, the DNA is TGTGCCAGCAGGACGGAGCTAACAGATACGCAGTATTTT.

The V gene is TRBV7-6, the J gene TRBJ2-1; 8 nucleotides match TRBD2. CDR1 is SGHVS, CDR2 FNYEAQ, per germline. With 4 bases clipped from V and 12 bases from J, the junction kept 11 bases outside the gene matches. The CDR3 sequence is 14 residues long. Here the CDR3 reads CASSSSRGGLGQFF. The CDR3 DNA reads TGTGCCAGCAGCTCATCCCGGGGGGGACTGGGGCAGTTCTTC.

In DNA form, the CDR3 reads TGTGCCAGCAGCCTGGGAGGGGGACGGAGCACAGATACGCAGTATTTT. Translation: CASSLGGGRSTDTQYF. The rearrangement links TRBV7-2 to TRBJ2-3, with D possibly being TRBD2 (7 bases). Trimming took 5 bases from V and 0 from J, leaving 15 bases between them. The CDR3 sequence is 16 residues long. Germline V CDR1 and CDR2: SGHTA, FQGNSA.

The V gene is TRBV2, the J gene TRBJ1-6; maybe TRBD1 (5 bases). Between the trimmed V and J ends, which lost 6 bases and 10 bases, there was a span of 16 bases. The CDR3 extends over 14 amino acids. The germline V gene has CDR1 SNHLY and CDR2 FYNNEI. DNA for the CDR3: TGTGCCAGCAGCGGGGACCCGGTACAGTCACCCCTCCACTTT. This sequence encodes CASSGDPVQSPLHF.

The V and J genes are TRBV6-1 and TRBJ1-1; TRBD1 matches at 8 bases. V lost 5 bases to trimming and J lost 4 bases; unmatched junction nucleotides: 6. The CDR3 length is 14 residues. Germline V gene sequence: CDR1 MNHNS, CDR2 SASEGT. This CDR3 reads CASSPTGAGTEAFF. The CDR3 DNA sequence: TGTGCCAGCAGTCCGACAGGGGCGGGCACTGAAGCTTTCTTT.

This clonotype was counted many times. In nucleotides, the CDR3 is TGTGCCAGCAGCCAAGGCCACGGGGGGGATGGCCAGGCCCAGACCTCATATGAAGCTTTCTTT. Translating gives CASSQGHGGDGQAQTSYEAFF. The gene calls are TRBV4-2 and TRBJ1-1, with a tentative D call TRBD1 (5 bases). The CDR3 loop spans 21 amino acids. V shed 1 base and J shed 7 bases, with 34 bases lying between them. Germline loops: CDR1 LGHNA, CDR2 YNFKEQ.

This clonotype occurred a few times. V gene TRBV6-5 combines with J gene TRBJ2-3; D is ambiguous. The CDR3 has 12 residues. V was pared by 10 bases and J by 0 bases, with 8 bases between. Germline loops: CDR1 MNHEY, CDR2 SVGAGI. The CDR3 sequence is CATGDSTDTQYF. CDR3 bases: TGTGCCACCGGAGACAGCACAGATACGCAGTATTTT.

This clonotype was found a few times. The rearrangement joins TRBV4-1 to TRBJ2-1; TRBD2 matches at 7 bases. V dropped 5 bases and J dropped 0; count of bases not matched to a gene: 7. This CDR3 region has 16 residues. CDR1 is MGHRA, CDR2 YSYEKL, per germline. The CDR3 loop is CASSGGLGSSYNEQFF. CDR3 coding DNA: TGCGCCAGCAGCGGTGGACTAGGGAGCTCCTACAATGAGCAGTTCTTC.

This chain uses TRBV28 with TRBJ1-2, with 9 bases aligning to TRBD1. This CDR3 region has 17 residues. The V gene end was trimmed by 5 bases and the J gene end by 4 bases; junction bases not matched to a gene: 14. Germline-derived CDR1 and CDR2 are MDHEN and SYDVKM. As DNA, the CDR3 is TGTGCCAGCAGTGTACCGGGACAGGGAAACCAACTCTATGGCTACACCTTC. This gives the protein CASSVPGQGNQLYGYTF.

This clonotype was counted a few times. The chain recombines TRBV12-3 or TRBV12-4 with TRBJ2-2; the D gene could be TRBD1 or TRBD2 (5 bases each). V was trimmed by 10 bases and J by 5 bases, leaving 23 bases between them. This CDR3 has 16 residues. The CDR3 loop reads CATAPLGVLNTGELFF. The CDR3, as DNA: TGTGCCACCGCTCCCTTGGGGGTACTGAATACCGGGGAGCTGTTTTTT.

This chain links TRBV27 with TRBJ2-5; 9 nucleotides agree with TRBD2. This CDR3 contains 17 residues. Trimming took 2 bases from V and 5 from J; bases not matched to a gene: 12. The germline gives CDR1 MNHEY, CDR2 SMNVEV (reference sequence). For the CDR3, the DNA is TGTGCCAGCAGTTTAGGGGCGGGGGGGACCATCGGGGAGACCCAGTACTTC. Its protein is CASSLGAGGTIGETQYF.

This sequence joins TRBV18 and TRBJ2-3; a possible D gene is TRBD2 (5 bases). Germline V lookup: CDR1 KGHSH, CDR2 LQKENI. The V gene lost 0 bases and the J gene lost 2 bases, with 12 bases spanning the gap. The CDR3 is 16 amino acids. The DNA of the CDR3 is TGTGCCAGCTCACCACCGGACTTGTCATCCACAGATACGCAGTATTTT. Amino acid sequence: CASSPPDLSSTDTQYF.

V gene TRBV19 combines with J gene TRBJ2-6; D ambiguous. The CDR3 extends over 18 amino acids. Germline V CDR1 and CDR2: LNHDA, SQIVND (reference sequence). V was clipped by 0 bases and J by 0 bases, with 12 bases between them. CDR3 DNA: TGTGCCAGTAGTATAGAGTCTCGAAACCCCTCTGGGGCCAACGTCCTGACTTTC. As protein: CASSIESRNPSGANVLTF.

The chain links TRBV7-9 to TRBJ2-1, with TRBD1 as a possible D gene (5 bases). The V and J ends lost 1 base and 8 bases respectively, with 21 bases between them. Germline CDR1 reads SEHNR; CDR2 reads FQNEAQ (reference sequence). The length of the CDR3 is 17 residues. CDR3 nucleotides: TGTGCCAGCAGCTTAGACAGGCCGGTAATCAAAGGCGATGAGCAGTTCTTC. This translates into CASSLDRPVIKGDEQFF.

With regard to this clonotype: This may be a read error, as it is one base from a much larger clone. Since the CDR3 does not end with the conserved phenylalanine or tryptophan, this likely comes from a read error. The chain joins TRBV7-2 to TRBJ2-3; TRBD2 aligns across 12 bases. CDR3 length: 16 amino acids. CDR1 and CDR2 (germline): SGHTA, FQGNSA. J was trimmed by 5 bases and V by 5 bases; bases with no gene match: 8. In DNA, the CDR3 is TGTGCCAGCAGCCCCTCTAGCGGGGGGGCCGAAGATACGCAGTATCTT. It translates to CASSPSSGGAEDTQYL.

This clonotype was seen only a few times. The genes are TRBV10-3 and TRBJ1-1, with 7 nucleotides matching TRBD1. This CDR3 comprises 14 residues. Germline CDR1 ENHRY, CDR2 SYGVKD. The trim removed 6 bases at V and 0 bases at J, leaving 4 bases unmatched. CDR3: CAISPTGMNTEAFF. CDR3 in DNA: TGTGCCATCAGCCCGACAGGGATGAACACTGAAGCTTTCTTT.

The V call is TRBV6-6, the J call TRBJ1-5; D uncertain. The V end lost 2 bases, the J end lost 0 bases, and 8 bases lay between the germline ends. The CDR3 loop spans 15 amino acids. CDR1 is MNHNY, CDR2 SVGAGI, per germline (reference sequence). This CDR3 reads CASSYTRDSNQPQHF. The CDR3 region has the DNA TGTGCCAGCAGTTACACGCGGGATAGCAATCAGCCCCAGCATTTT.

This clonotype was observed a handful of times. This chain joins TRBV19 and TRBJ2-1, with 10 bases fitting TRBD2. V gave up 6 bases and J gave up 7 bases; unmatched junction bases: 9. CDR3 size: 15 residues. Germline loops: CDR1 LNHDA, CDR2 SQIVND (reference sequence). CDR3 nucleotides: TGTGCCAGTAGACCGGGACTAGCGTTTAAAAATGAGCAGTTCTTC. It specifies CASRPGLAFKNEQFF.

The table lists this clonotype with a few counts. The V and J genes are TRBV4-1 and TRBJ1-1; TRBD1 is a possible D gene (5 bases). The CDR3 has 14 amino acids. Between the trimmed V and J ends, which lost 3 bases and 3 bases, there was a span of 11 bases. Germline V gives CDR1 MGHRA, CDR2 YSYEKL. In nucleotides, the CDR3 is TGCGCCAGCAGCCACGGGGGTGATTACACTGAAGCTTTCTTT. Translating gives CASSHGGDYTEAFF.

This CDR3 reads CASRNNRGEKTQYF. As DNA, the CDR3 is TGTGCCAGCAGAAATAACAGGGGAGAGAAAACCCAGTACTTC. This chain joins TRBV6-1 and TRBJ2-5, with 7 bases lining up with TRBD1. Germline loops: CDR1 MNHNS, CDR2 SASEGT. Trimming took 6 bases from V and 8 from J; bases not matched to a gene: 12. CDR3 length: 14 residues.

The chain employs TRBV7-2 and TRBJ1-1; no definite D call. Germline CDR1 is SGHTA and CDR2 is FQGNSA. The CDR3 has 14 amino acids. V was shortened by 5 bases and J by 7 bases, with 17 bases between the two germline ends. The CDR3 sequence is CASSLLGRYNEAFF. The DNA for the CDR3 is TGTGCCAGCAGCCTCCTGGGGAGGTACAATGAAGCTTTCTTT.

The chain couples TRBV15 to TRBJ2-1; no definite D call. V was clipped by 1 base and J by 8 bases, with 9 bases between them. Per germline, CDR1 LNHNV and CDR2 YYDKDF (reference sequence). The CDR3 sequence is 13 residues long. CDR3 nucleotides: TGTGCCACCAGCAGAGCGGGTGGGCATGAGCAGTTCTTC. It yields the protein CATSRAGGHEQFF.

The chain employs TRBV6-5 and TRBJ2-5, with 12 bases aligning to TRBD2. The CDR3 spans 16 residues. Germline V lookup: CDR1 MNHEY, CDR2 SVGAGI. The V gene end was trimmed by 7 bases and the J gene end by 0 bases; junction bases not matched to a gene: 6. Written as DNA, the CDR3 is TGTGCCAGCACCCCGGGACTAGCGGGCTACCAAGAGACCCAGTACTTC. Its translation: CASTPGLAGYQETQYF.

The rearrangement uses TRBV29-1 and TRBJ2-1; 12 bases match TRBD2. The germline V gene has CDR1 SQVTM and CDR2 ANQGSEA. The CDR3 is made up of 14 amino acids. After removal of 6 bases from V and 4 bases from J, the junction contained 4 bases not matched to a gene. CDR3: CSVELAGGYNEQFF. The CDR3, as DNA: TGCAGCGTCGAACTAGCGGGGGGATACAATGAGCAGTTCTTC.

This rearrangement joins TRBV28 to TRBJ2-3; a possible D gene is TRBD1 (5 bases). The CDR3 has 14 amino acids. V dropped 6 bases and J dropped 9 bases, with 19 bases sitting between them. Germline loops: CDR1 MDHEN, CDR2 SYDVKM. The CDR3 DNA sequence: TGTGCCAGCAGGCCCTCCCTTCAGGGTATAACGCAGTATTTT. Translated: CASRPSLQGITQYF.

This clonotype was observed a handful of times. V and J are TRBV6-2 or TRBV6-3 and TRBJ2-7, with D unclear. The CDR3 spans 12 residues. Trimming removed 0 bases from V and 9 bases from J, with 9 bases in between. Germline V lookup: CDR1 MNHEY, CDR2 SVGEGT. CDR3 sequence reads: CASSYSAVAQYF. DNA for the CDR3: TGTGCCAGCAGTTACTCAGCAGTCGCGCAGTACTTC.

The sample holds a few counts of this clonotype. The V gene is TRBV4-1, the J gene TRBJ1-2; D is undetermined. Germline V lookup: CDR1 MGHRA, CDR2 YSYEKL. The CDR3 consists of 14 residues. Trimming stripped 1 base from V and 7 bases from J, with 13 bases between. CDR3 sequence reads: CASSQANPPRGYTF. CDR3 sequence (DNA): TGCGCCAGCAGCCAAGCCAATCCCCCACGTGGCTACACCTTC.

The CDR3 DNA sequence: TGTGCCACCAGCAGAGATCACATCGTGGGGGCCACCGGGGAGCTGTTTTTT. Translating it yields CATSRDHIVGATGELFF. V gene TRBV15 combines with J gene TRBJ2-2, with D tentatively TRBD1 (6 bases). CDR1 is LNHNV and CDR2 is YYDKDF in the germline V gene (reference sequence). Trimming left V 0 bases short and J 4 bases short, with 15 bases between. The length of the CDR3 is 17 residues.

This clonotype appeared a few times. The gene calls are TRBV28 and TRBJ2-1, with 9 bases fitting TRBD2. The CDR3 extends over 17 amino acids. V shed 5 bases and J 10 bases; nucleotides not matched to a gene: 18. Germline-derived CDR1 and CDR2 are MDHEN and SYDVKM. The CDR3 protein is CASSDFGGGAPSLEQFF. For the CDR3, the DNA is TGTGCCAGCAGTGACTTCGGCGGGGGGGCTCCTTCCCTGGAGCAGTTCTTC.

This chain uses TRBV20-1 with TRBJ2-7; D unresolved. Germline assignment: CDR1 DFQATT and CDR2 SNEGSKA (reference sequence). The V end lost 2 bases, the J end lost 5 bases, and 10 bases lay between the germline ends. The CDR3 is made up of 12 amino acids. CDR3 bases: TGCAGTGCTAGAACCTACCGCGACGAGCAGTACTTC. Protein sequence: CSARTYRDEQYF.